The table lists the clone carrying this TCR beta chain with a few counts. The source of the sample is a study of blood T cell repertoires in COVID-19. As originally analysed: Estimation of nucleated cell counts was performed using reference gene primer amplification. Method: immunoSEQ multiplex PCR; TCRdb's copy keeps in-frame clones and lacks some. Clone size and the V and J calls come from that table; the DNA yielded D and trimming. The sample has roughly 160,000 clones; approximately 91% are singletons. Patients from Seattle were sampled longitudinally, starting during active infection. Looked up from germline, CDR1 is MNHEY and CDR2 is SMNVEV (reference sequence). V shed 6 bases, J shed 6 bases, and the junction held 15 bases outside the gene matches. The CDR3 consists of 17 residues.

The source material was peripheral blood. The chain recombines TRBV27 with TRBJ2-1; TRBD1 matches 9 bases. The origin of this receptor is a man younger than 30 with COVID-19, enrolled during active disease. Here the CDR3 reads CASRTLTGQGRFNEQFF. The CDR3 DNA reads TGTGCCAGCAGGACACTTACTGGACAGGGGCGATTCAATGAGCAGTTCTTC.